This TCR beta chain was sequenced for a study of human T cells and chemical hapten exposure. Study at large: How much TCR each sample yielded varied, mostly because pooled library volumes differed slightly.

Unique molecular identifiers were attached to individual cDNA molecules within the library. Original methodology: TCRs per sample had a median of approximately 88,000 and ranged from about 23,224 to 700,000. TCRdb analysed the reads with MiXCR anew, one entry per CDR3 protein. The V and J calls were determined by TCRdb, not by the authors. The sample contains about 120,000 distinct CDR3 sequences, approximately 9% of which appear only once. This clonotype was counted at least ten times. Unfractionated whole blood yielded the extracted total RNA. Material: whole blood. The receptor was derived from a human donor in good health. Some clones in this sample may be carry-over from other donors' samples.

The CDR3 spells CASSLVQRGPDTQYF. CDR3 DNA sequence: TGTGCCAGCAGCTTGGTACAGAGGGGGCCAGATACGCAGTATTTT. This sequence joins TRBV7-9 and TRBJ2-3; 7 bases are a match to TRBD1. Trimming removed 3 bases from V and 4 bases from J; junction bases left unmatched: 7. The CDR3 loop spans 15 amino acids. Germline-derived CDR1 and CDR2 are SEHNR and FQNEAQ (reference sequence).